This entry lists 3 T cell receptor beta chains sequenced from one sample in a study of shared clonotypes between healthy human individuals. The table came from immunoSEQ multiplex PCR; TCRdb's copy has only in-frame clones and leaves some out. Here the sample spans approximately 2,000,000 clones, approximately 90% being singletons. Sequenced material: naive CD4+ T cells from PBMCs. Subset defined: CD45RA+ positively selected. The source of these receptors is a man younger than 35 in good health. Some clones in this sample may be carry-over from other donors' samples.

The gene calls are TRBV4-3 and TRBJ1-3; no firm D call. Trimming removed 1 base from V and 5 bases from J, with 12 bases in between. In germline, CDR1 is LGHNA, CDR2 YSLEER. The CDR3 totals 15 residues. CDR3 nucleotides: TGCGCCAGCAGCCAAGCGTCCCGGAACAGAAACACCATATATTTT. Protein: CASSQASRNRNTIYF.

The chain combines TRBV7-9 with TRBJ2-1; 9 bases map to TRBD2. There are 15 residues in the CDR3. Germline assignment: CDR1 SEHNR and CDR2 FQNEAQ (reference sequence). V lost 4 bases and J lost 6; bases outside the gene matches: 7. CDR3 sequence: CASSSRTSAFNEQFF. CDR3 DNA: TGTGCCAGCAGCTCTCGGACTAGCGCATTCAATGAGCAGTTCTTC.

With respect to this clone: Distinct nucleotide sequences in the sample also encode this CDR3. J is TRBJ2-7 and V is TRBV5-1; 10 bases agree with TRBD2. CDR1 is SGHRS, CDR2 YFSETQ, per germline. The V gene end was trimmed by 0 bases and the J gene end by 3 bases; junction bases not matched to a gene: 3. CDR3 size: 15 residues. The CDR3 sequence is CASSLGLAGGYEQYF. The DNA for the CDR3 is TGCGCCAGCAGCTTGGGCTTAGCGGGAGGCTACGAGCAGTACTTC.